These 16 T cell receptor beta chains came from one sample sequenced in a study of shared clonotypes between healthy human individuals (dated by TCRdb to the early 2020s). Receptors were amplified or captured by the immunoSEQ multiplex PCR assay. Drawn from immuneACCESS, this table holds only the in-frame rearrangements with V and J called that TCRdb kept. Clones are partly lost; checked studies trace under half to an unresolved V gene and leave the rest unexplained. This sample is represented by about 2.1 million clones; around 93% of them were singletons. Under 2% of the sample rests with the top ten. For the CD8 naive samples, CD45RO-negative cells were positively selected for CCR7, yielding a CD45RA+CCR7+ population from which TemRA cells were excluded. The sequencing input was naive CD8+ T cells from PBMCs. The cell subset or site label corresponds to: CD45RA+CCR7+. Receptors were obtained from a man aged 18-30 years in good health. Some clones in this sample may be carry-over from other donors' samples.

J is TRBJ2-3 and V is TRBV6-5; the D gene is possibly TRBD2 (5 bases). CDR1 and CDR2 (germline): MNHEY, SVGAGI. The germline V and J ends were trimmed by 5 bases and 6 bases, with 9 bases remaining between them. This CDR3 has 12 amino acids. The CDR3 protein is CASSRTGDTQYF. CDR3 coding DNA: TGTGCCAGCAGTCGGACGGGGGATACGCAGTATTTT.

The V gene is TRBV30, the J gene TRBJ2-7; possibly TRBD2 for D (6 bases). There are 16 residues in the CDR3. Per germline, CDR1 GTSNPN and CDR2 SVGIG (reference sequence). V was pared by 0 bases and J by 6 bases, with 21 bases between. This CDR3 reads CAWSVLAESFFREQYF. For the CDR3, the DNA is TGTGCCTGGAGTGTATTAGCGGAAAGTTTTTTTCGCGAGCAGTACTTC. Based on the CDR3 plus reference TRBV30 and TRBJ2-7, the full variable domain is SQTIHQWPATLVQPVGSPLSLECTVEGTSNPNLYWYRQAAGRGLQLLFYSVGIGQISSEVPQNLSASRPQDRQFILSSKKLLLSDSGFYLCAWSVLAESFFREQYFGPGTRLTVT.

This chain connects TRBV5-6 to TRBJ2-7; D uncertain. V was pared by 4 bases and J by 3 bases, with 17 bases between. This CDR3 contains 15 residues. Germline V lookup: CDR1 SGHDT, CDR2 YYEEEE. The CDR3 region is CASSQEGVVNYEQYF. The CDR3 DNA reads TGTGCCAGCAGCCAGGAAGGAGTAGTGAACTACGAGCAGTACTTC.

The J gene is TRBJ2-7, the V gene TRBV7-9, with D unclear. The CDR3 consists of 11 residues. CDR1 SEHNR and CDR2 FQNEAQ come from the germline V gene (reference sequence). Trimming took 2 bases from V and 4 from J, leaving 3 bases between them. The DNA of the CDR3 is TGTGCCAGCAGCTTAAAGTACGAGCAGTACTTC. This encodes CASSLKYEQYF.

The gene calls are TRBV19 and TRBJ2-2, with 9 positions matching TRBD1. Germline lookup yields CDR1 LNHDA and CDR2 SQIVND (reference sequence). This CDR3 has 15 amino acids. V lost 6 bases, J lost 6 bases, and 8 bases stayed unmatched. The CDR3 DNA sequence: TGTGCCAGTAGCTCTGACAGGGGGTGGGCCGGGGAGCTGTTTTTT. This encodes CASSSDRGWAGELFF.

Note on this clone: Different DNA sequences within this sample yield the same CDR3. The chain recombines TRBV14 with TRBJ2-7, with 8 bases identical to TRBD1. This CDR3 spans 14 amino acids. V was clipped by 3 bases and J by 2 bases; unmatched bases: 3. Per germline, CDR1 SGHDN and CDR2 FVKESK. The CDR3 sequence is CASSQGTGPYEQYF. Here the CDR3 DNA reads TGTGCCAGCAGCCAGGGGACAGGACCCTACGAGCAGTACTTC.

The chain has TRBV7-2 and TRBJ2-7; D is unclear. CDR3 length equals 15 residues. The V gene's germline CDR1 is SGHTA and CDR2 FQGNSA. V was cut by 5 bases and J by 1 base, with 15 bases left in between. The CDR3 spells CASSLHTAQSYEQYF. The CDR3 nucleotides read TGTGCCAGCAGCCTTCATACGGCGCAGTCCTACGAGCAGTACTTC. The whole variable domain, filled in from reference TRBV7-2 and TRBJ2-7, reads GAGVSQSPSNKVTEKGKDVELRCDPISGHTALYWYRQSLGQGLEFLIYFQGNSAPDKSGLPSDRFSAERTGGSVSTLTIQRTQQEDSAVYLCASSLHTAQSYEQYFGPGTRLTVT.

Remarks on this clone: The sample has other DNA sequences that encode this CDR3 too. The chain has TRBV19 and TRBJ2-1, with D uncertain. V was trimmed by 1 base and J by 7 bases, leaving 8 bases between them. Germline CDR1 reads LNHDA; CDR2 reads SQIVND (reference sequence). The CDR3 length is 13 residues. CDR3 DNA: TGTGCCAGTAGTATAGGAAAGAGGAATGAGCAGTTCTTC. It is translated as CASSIGKRNEQFF.

This chain connects TRBV19 to TRBJ1-1; D call uncertain. V lost 2 bases and J lost 1, with 8 bases in between. Germline lookup yields CDR1 LNHDA and CDR2 SQIVND (reference sequence). This CDR3 comprises 14 residues. The CDR3 spells CASSIKWQNTEAFF. The CDR3 bases are TGTGCCAGTAGTATAAAGTGGCAGAACACTGAAGCTTTCTTT. Together with reference TRBV19 and TRBJ1-1, the CDR3 gives the full variable domain: DGGITQSPKYLFRKEGQNVTLSCEQNLNHDAMYWYRQDPGQGLRLIYYSQIVNDFQKGDIAEGYSVSREKKESFPLTVTSAQKNPTAFYLCASSIKWQNTEAFFGQGTRLTVV.

The chain joins TRBV2 to TRBJ2-3, with D tentatively TRBD1 (6 bases). This CDR3 comprises 16 residues. Trimming removed 7 bases from V and 1 base from J, with 18 bases in between. Germline CDR1 and CDR2: SNHLY and FYNNEI. In nucleotides, the CDR3 is TGTGCCAGCAAGGAAGTGGGACATGGGGGCACAGATACGCAGTATTTT. Encoded protein: CASKEVGHGGTDTQYF.

This chain uses TRBV28 with TRBJ1-5; perhaps TRBD1 as D (5 bases). Germline-derived CDR1 and CDR2 are MDHEN and SYDVKM. The CDR3 runs to 17 residues. The germline V and J ends were trimmed by 3 bases and 0 bases, with 15 bases remaining between them. CDR3 protein: CASSLRPRAISNQPQHF. The CDR3 nucleotides are TGTGCCAGCAGTTTGAGGCCCAGGGCGATTAGCAATCAGCCCCAGCATTTT.

As regards this clone: Other DNA sequences in the same sample also yield this CDR3. The chain carries TRBV9 and TRBJ1-5, with D uncertain. V was cut by 0 bases and J by 7 bases, with 8 bases left in between. Germline CDR1 is SGDLS and CDR2 is YYNGEE. The CDR3 loop spans 13 amino acids. Here the CDR3 DNA reads TGTGCCAGCAGCGTAGGAGGTGGCCAGCCCCAGCATTTT. This translates into CASSVGGGQPQHF.

This clone appeared a single time. The chain employs TRBV25-1 and TRBJ2-7; the D gene could be TRBD1 or TRBD2 (6 bases each). V lost 3 bases to trimming and J lost 0 bases, with 18 bases between them. Looked up from germline, CDR1 is MGHDK and CDR2 is SYGVNS. The CDR3 sequence is 17 residues long. The CDR3, as DNA: TGTGCCAGCAGTGAGGAGGGAAGGGACAACCTCTCCTACGAGCAGTACTTC. Its protein product is CASSEEGRDNLSYEQYF.

The rearrangement joins TRBV6-1 to TRBJ2-1; D call uncertain. Germline CDR1 and CDR2: MNHNS and SASEGT. The CDR3 spans 15 residues. Trimming shortened V by 8 bases and J by 1 base, and 15 bases separated the two germline ends. The CDR3 sequence: CASGVGSRSYNEQFF. The CDR3 nucleotides are TGTGCCAGCGGTGTGGGATCGAGATCCTACAATGAGCAGTTCTTC.

The rearrangement links TRBV11-3 to TRBJ2-1, with 11 bases that match TRBD2. The J segment lost 4 bases and the V segment lost 5 bases, leaving 4 bases of the junction unmatched. The CDR3 totals 15 residues. Germline lookup yields CDR1 SGHNT and CDR2 YENEEA. The CDR3, as DNA: TGTGCCAGCAGCCAGACTAGCGGGAAATACAATGAGCAGTTCTTC. This sequence encodes CASSQTSGKYNEQFF.

This clone was seen more than once but under ten times. The rearrangement uses TRBV2 and TRBJ1-1; D is undetermined. Germline CDR1 SNHLY, CDR2 FYNNEI. V shed 7 bases and J shed 11 bases, with 11 bases lying between them. The CDR3 spans 10 residues. CDR3 loop: CASNLGGAFF. The CDR3 nucleotides are TGTGCCAGCAACCTCGGCGGGGCTTTCTTT. Supplemented by reference TRBV2 and TRBJ1-1, the full variable domain reads EPEVTQTPSHQVTQMGQEVILRCVPISNHLYFYWYRQILGQKVEFLVSFYNNEISEKSEIFDDQFSVERPDGSNFTLKIRSTKLEDSAMYFCASNLGGAFFGQGTRLTVV.